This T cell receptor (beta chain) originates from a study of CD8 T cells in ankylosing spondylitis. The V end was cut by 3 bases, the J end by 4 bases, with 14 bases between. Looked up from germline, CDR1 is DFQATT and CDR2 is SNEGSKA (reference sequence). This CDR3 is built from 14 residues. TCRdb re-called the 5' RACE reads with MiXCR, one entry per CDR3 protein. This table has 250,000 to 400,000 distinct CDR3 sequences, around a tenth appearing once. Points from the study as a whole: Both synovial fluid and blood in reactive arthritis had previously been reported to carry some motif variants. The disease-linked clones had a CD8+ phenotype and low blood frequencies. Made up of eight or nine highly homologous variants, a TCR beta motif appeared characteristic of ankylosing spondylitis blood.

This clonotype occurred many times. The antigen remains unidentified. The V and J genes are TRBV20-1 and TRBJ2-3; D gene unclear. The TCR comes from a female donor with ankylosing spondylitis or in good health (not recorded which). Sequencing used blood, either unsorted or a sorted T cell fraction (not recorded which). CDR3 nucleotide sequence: TGCAGTGCTAGCCTCAGTGGTCCCTCAGATACGCAGTATTTT. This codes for CSASLSGPSDTQYF.